Included here is one TCR beta chain sequence, with context. No antigen is known for it. This sample is part of a study of early T cells in non-severe SARS-CoV-2 infection. Study information: From unsorted whole blood, bulk RNA was sequenced, and the chains remained unpaired. Points from the study as a whole: Anti-spike CD8 responses were favored in VDJdb matching, and private and CD4 specificities were missed.

Individual cDNA molecules carried attached unique molecular identifiers. TCRdb called the 5' RACE reads again in MiXCR, with one record for every CDR3 protein. The sample lists about 59,000 distinct CDR3 sequences, 13% occurring once. Between the trimmed V and J ends, which lost 2 bases and 0 bases, there was a span of 14 bases. The CDR3 length is 15 residues. The V gene's germline CDR1 is DFQATT and CDR2 SNEGSKA (reference sequence). Sequences were derived from whole blood, sampled at baseline. The chain employs TRBV20-1 and TRBJ2-7, with D possibly TRBD1 on 5 matching bases. The sequence derives from an adult who was a healthcare worker with PCR-confirmed SARS-CoV-2 infection or an uninfected control (not recorded which). DNA for the CDR3: TGCAGTGCTAGACCAGATCAGGGCCTCTCCTACGAGCAGTACTTC. Encoded protein: CSARPDQGLSYEQYF.